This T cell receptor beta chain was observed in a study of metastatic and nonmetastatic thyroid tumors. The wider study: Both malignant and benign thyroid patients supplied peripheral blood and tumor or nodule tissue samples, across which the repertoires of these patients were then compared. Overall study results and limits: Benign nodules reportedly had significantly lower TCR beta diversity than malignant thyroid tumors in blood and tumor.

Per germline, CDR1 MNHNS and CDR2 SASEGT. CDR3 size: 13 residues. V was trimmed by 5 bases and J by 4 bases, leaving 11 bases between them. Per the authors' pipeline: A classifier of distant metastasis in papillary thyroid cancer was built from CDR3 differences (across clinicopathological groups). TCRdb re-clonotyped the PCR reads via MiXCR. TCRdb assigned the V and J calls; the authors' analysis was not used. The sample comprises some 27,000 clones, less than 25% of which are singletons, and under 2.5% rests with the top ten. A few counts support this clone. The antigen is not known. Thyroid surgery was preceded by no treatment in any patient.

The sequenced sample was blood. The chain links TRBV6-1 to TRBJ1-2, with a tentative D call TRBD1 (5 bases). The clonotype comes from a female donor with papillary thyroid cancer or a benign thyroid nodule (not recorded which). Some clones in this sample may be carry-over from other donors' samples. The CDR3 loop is CASSKGRLYGYTF. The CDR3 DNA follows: TGTGCCAGCAGTAAGGGACGGCTCTATGGCTACACCTTC.